This TCR beta chain derives from a study of cytomegalovirus exposure and HLA in healthy donors. The PCR made use of 60 Vbeta and 13 Jbeta primers. Sequencing used immunoSEQ multiplex PCR; TCRdb keeps in-frame clones, though not all of them. The data show some 100,000 clones, with roughly 70% seen just once and 11% held by the top ten. Sequenced sample: PBMCs. The TCR originated in a woman between 50 and 59 years old in good health and CMV-seropositive.

The CDR3 DNA sequence: TGTGCCAGCAGCGTACTAGCGGGAGTGGGGGAGCAGTACTTC. It specifies CASSVLAGVGEQYF. J is TRBJ2-7 and V is TRBV7-9; 11 bases agree with TRBD2. The CDR3 runs to 14 residues. J gave up 7 bases and V 5 bases, and 7 bases lay outside the gene matches. Germline CDR1 and CDR2: SEHNR and FQNEAQ (reference sequence).